This T cell receptor (beta chain) was retrieved from a study of cytomegalovirus exposure and HLA in healthy donors. Overall study context: HLA-typed donors contributed about 85 million unique TCRs, which were held in an early data release. Points from the study as a whole: What was likely a sequencing artifact was a cluster of highly shared sequence variants. Per a later analysis, HLA-associated TCR beta chains showed more clonal expansion than other, equally common TCR beta chains. TCR beta chains numbering under 200 were designated cytomegalovirus-associated.

The table lists this clone with a few counts. Its target is not known. Trimming took off 1 base at V and 4 bases at J, with 13 bases between the two ends. There are 15 residues in the CDR3. Germline loops: CDR1 MGHRA, CDR2 YSYEKL. The PCR contained 60 Vbeta and 13 Jbeta primers. Profiled with immunoSEQ multiplex PCR; TCRdb holds only in-frame clones, not every one. The data hold approximately 130,000 clones, with roughly 79% observed a single time. This TCR was sampled from a man aged 25-45 years in good health and CMV-seronegative. The specimen was PBMCs. The chain couples TRBV4-1 to TRBJ1-1; weak D call: TRBD1 (5 bases). The CDR3 loop is CASSQVGGSGTEAFF. Written as DNA, the CDR3 is TGCGCCAGCAGCCAAGTCGGGGGGTCGGGCACTGAAGCTTTCTTT.